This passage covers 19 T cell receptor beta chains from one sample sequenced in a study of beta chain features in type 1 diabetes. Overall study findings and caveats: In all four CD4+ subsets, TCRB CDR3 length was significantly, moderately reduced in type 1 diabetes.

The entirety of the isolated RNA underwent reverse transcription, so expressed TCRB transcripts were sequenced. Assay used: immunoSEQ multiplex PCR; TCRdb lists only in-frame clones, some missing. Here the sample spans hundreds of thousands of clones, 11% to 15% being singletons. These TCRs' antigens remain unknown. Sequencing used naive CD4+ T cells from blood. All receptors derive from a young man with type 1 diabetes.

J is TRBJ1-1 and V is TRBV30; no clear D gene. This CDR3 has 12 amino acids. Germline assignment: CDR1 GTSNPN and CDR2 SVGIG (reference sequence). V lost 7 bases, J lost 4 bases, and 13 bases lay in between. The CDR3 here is CASNSLGTEAFF. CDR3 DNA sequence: TGTGCCTCCAACAGCCTGGGCACTGAAGCTTTCTTT. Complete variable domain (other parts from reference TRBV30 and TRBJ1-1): SQTIHQWPATLVQPVGSPLSLECTVEGTSNPNLYWYRQAAGRGLQLLFYSVGIGQISSEVPQNLSASRPQDRQFILSSKKLLLSDSGFYLCASNSLGTEAFFGQGTRLTVV.

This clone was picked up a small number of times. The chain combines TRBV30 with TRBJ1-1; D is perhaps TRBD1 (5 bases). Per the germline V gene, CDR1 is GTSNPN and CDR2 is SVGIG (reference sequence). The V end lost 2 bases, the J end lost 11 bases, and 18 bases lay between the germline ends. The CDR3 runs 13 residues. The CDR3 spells CAWSSGPFSGAFF. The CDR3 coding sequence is TGTGCCTGGAGTTCCGGCCCCTTTTCAGGGGCTTTCTTT.

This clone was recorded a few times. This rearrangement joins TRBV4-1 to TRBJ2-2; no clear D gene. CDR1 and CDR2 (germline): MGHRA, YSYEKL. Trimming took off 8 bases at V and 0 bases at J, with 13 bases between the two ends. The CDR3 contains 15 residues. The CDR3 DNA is TGCGCCAGCTCCCCGAGGAGCCCGAACACCGGGGAGCTGTTTTTT. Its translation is CASSPRSPNTGELFF.

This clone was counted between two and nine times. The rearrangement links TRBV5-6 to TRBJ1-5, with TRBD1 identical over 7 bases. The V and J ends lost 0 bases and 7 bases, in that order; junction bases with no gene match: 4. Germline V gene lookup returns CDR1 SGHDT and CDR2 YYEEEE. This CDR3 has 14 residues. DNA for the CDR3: TGTGCCAGCAGCTTGGACAGGGGCGGCCAGCCCCAGCATTTT. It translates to CASSLDRGGQPQHF.

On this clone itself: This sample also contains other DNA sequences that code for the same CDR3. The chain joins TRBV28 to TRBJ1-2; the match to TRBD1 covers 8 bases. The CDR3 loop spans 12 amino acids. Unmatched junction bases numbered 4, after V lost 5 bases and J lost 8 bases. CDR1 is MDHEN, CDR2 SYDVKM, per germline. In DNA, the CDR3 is TGTGCCAGCAGTAGGACAGGGCCCGGCTACACCTTC. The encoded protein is CASSRTGPGYTF.

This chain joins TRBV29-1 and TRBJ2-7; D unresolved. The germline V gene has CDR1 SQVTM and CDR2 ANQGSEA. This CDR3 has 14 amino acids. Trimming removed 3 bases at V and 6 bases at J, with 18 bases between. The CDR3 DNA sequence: TGCAGCGTTGACGTCGACCACACACCTCCCGAGCAGTACTTC. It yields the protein CSVDVDHTPPEQYF.

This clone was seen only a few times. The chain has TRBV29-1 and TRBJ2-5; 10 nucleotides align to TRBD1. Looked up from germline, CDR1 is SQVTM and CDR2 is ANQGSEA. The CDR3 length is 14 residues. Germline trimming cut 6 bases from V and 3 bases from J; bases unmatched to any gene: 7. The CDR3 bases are TGCAGCGTGCCTACCGGGACAGGGGAAGAGACCCAGTACTTC. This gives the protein CSVPTGTGEETQYF.

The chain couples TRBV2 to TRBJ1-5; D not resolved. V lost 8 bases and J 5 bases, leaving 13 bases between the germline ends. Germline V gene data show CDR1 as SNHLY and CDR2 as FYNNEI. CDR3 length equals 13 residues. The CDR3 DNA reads TGTGCCAGCCGTGGGGAAGATTATCAGCCCCAGCATTTT. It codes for CASRGEDYQPQHF.

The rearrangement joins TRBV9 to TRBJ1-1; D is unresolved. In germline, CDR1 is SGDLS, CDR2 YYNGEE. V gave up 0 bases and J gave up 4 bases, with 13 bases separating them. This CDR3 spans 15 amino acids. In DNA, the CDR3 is TGTGCCAGCAGCGTAGGGGTAGGGCCGGGCACTGAAGCTTTCTTT. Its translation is CASSVGVGPGTEAFF.

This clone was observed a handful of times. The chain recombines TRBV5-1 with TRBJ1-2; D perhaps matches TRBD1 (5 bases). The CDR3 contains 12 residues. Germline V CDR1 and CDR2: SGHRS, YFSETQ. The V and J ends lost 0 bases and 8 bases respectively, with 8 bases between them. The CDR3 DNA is TGCGCCAGCAGCTTGGTAGGGGACGGCTACACCTTC. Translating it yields CASSLVGDGYTF.

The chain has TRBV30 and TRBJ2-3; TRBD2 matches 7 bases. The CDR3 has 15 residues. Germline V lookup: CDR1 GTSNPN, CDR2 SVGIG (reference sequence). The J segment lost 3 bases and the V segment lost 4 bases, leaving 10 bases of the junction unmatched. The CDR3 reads CAWMAWRGSTDTQYF. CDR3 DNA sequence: TGTGCCTGGATGGCTTGGCGGGGGTCAACAGATACGCAGTATTTT.

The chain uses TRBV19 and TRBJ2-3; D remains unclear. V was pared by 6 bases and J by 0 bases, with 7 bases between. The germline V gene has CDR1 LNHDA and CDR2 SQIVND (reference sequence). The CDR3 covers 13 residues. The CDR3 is CASRTSSTDTQYF. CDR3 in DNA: TGTGCCAGTAGAACGTCTAGCACAGATACGCAGTATTTT.

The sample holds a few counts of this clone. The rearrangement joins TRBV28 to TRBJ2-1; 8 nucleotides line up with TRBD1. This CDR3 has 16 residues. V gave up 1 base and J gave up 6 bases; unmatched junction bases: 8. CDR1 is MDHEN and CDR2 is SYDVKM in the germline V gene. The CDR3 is CASSLSFGTGTNEQFF. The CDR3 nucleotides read TGTGCCAGCAGTTTATCTTTTGGGACAGGCACCAATGAGCAGTTCTTC.

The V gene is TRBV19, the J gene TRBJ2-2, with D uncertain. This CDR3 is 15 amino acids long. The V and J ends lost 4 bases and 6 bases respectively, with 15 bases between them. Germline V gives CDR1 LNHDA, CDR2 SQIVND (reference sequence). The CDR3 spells CASSTLPSRSGELFF. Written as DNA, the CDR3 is TGTGCCAGTAGTACCCTCCCCAGTCGGTCCGGGGAGCTGTTTTTT.

In DNA, the CDR3 is TGTGCCTGGAGTGCCCCAGGGGCCCAGACGCGAGGGCAGTTCTTC. It specifies CAWSAPGAQTRGQFF. The J gene is TRBJ2-1, the V gene TRBV30; D might be TRBD1 (6 bases). CDR3 length: 15 amino acids. Germline V lookup: CDR1 GTSNPN, CDR2 SVGIG (reference sequence). V lost 1 base and J 12 bases, leaving 22 bases between the germline ends.

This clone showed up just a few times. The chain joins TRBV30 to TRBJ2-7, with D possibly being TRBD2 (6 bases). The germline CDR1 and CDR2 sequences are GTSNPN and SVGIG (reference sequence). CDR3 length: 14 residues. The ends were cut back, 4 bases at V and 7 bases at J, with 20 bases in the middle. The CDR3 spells CAWIGRDGAREQYF. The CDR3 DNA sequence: TGTGCCTGGATCGGGCGGGACGGCGCCAGGGAGCAGTACTTC.

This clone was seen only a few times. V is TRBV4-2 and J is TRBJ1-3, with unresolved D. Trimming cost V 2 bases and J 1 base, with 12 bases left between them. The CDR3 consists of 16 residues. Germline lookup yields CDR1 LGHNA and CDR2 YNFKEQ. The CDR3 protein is CASSQIMADSGNTIYF. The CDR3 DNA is TGTGCCAGCAGCCAAATTATGGCGGATTCTGGAAACACCATATATTTT.

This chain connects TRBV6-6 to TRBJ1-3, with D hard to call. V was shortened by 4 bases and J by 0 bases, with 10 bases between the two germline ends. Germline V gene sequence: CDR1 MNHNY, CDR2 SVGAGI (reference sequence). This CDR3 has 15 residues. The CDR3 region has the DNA TGTGCCAGCAGTTCCTGGCAGTCCTCTGGAAACACCATATATTTT. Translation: CASSSWQSSGNTIYF.

This chain's CDR3 is CSVEGSDTEAFF. The CDR3 coding sequence is TGCAGCGTTGAAGGCAGTGACACTGAAGCTTTCTTT. The rearrangement uses TRBV29-1 and TRBJ1-1; no definite D call. This CDR3 has 12 residues. The germline gives CDR1 SQVTM, CDR2 ANQGSEA. Trimming removed 1 base at V and 3 bases at J, with 6 bases between.